This passage covers 5 T cell receptor beta chains from one sample sequenced in a study of metastatic and nonmetastatic thyroid tumors. Thyroid surgery took place with no prior treatment in any patient. With MiXCR, TCRdb called clones anew from the PCR reads. The sample carries tens of thousands of clones, approximately 4% recorded once. Sequenced material: blood. These receptors all stem from a female donor with papillary thyroid cancer or a benign thyroid nodule (not recorded which). Some clones in this sample may be carry-over from other donors' samples.

This clone came up a few times. The chain uses TRBV20-1 and TRBJ1-2, with 7 nucleotides matching TRBD1. The V and J ends lost 2 bases and 1 base, in that order; junction bases with no gene match: 13. Per the germline V gene, CDR1 is DFQATT and CDR2 is SNEGSKA (reference sequence). This CDR3 has 17 residues. CDR3 bases: TGCAGTGCTAGAACGTCAAGGGACAGCCAATTTAACTATGGCTACACCTTC. Its protein product is CSARTSRDSQFNYGYTF.

Many counts were recorded for this clone. The rearrangement joins TRBV11-3 to TRBJ2-5, with 7 positions matching TRBD1. The CDR3 consists of 16 residues. Losses at the gene ends were 5 bases for V and 1 base for J; bases not matched to a gene: 10. The germline V gene encodes CDR1 SGHNT and CDR2 YENEEA. Here the CDR3 reads CASSPRTGGLQETQYF. The CDR3 coding sequence is TGTGCCAGCAGCCCGAGGACAGGAGGCCTCCAAGAGACCCAGTACTTC.

This clone was detected only a few times. A much larger clone sits a single nucleotide away, making a read error possible. This rearrangement joins TRBV20-1 to TRBJ2-2; D remains ambiguous. The CDR3 length is 14 residues. Germline V gene sequence: CDR1 DFQATT, CDR2 SNEGSKA (reference sequence). The V gene lost 3 bases and the J gene lost 9 bases, with 17 bases spanning the gap. In DNA, the CDR3 is TGCAGTGCTAGGACGACAATCCAATCCTGGGAGCTGTTTTTT. It codes for CSARTTIQSWELFF.

Ten or more counts support this clone. The rearrangement joins TRBV27 to TRBJ1-1, with TRBD1 identical over 12 bases. The J segment lost 4 bases and the V segment lost 3 bases, leaving 9 bases of the junction unmatched. The CDR3 runs to 17 residues. Germline CDR1 reads MNHEY; CDR2 reads SMNVEV (reference sequence). The CDR3 DNA reads as TGTGCCAGCAGTTTTGGATCCGGGACAGGGGGCTTCACTGAAGCTTTCTTT. It specifies CASSFGSGTGGFTEAFF.

This clone was observed many times. Within the sample, other DNA sequences also encode this same CDR3. The rearrangement links TRBV5-1 to TRBJ2-6, with D perhaps being TRBD1 or TRBD2 (5 bases each). The CDR3 has 17 residues. CDR1 and CDR2 from the germline V gene are SGHRS and YFSETQ. Trimming took off 1 base at V and 0 bases at J, with 11 bases between the two ends. CDR3 nucleotide sequence: TGCGCCAGCAGCTTGTGGGGGTCCCTCTCTGGGGCCAACGTCCTGACTTTC. Protein sequence: CASSLWGSLSGANVLTF.